Following are 31 T cell receptor beta chains from one sample sequenced in a study of blood T cell repertoires in COVID-19. The assay was immunoSEQ multiplex PCR, and TCRdb's table has in-frame clones only and misses some. In the table there are about 190,000 clones, roughly 80% of which are singletons. Source material: peripheral blood. These receptor sequences come from a woman between 50 and 59 years old with acute or convalescent COVID-19.

This sequence joins TRBV11-2 and TRBJ2-4, with D maybe TRBD1 (6 bases). CDR3 length equals 16 residues. Germline CDR1 and CDR2: SGHAT and FQNNGV. The germline V and J ends were trimmed by 4 bases and 3 bases, with 16 bases remaining between them. The CDR3 DNA reads TGTGCCAGCAGCTACCGCGCCACAGGGCTCAAAAACATTCAGTACTTC. This gives the protein CASSYRATGLKNIQYF.

The rearrangement joins TRBV29-1 to TRBJ2-1, with 8 bases that match TRBD2. CDR1 is SQVTM and CDR2 is ANQGSEA in the germline V gene. V was clipped by 3 bases and J by 7 bases; unmatched bases: 5. The CDR3 is 13 amino acids. CDR3 sequence (DNA): TGCAGCGTTGACGGGGGGGCGCAGAATGAGCAGTTCTTC. Encoded protein: CSVDGGAQNEQFF.

The CDR3 spells CASSSRYGYTF. The CDR3 DNA reads TGTGCCAGCAGTTCGCGCTATGGCTACACCTTC. The chain employs TRBV12-3 or TRBV12-4 and TRBJ1-2; D gene ambiguous. Trimming stripped 4 bases from V and 4 bases from J, with 4 bases between. CDR3 length equals 11 residues.

This chain links TRBV18 with TRBJ1-1; unclear D gene. Germline loops: CDR1 KGHSH, CDR2 LQKENI. V was pared by 6 bases and J by 1 base, with 9 bases between. This CDR3 is built from 13 residues. The CDR3 protein is CASSRTENTEAFF. The DNA for the CDR3 is TGTGCCAGCTCGCGGACTGAGAACACTGAAGCTTTCTTT.

The chain carries TRBV1 and TRBJ1-1; TRBD1, the table's D call, was not compared with the DNA. TRBV1 is described as a pseudogene. This CDR3 is built from 16 residues. CDR3 sequence: CTSSPLGPTGITEAFF. In nucleotides, the CDR3 is TGCACCAGCAGCCCTCTAGGTCCCACAGGGATCACTGAAGCTTTCTTT.

V and J are TRBV28 and TRBJ1-2; D not resolved. Trimming shortened V by 7 bases and J by 2 bases, and 17 bases separated the two germline ends. The V gene's germline CDR1 is MDHEN and CDR2 SYDVKM. This CDR3 has 15 residues. The CDR3 nucleotides are TGTGCCAGCACCTTATTGGGAGGGTGGAACTATGGCTACACCTTC. This translates into CASTLLGGWNYGYTF.

This clone was seen a few times. This chain uses TRBV6-5 with TRBJ2-2; 7 nucleotides align to TRBD1. J gave up 6 bases and V 0 bases, and 7 bases lay outside the gene matches. CDR3 size: 16 residues. Germline V CDR1 and CDR2: MNHEY, SVGAGI. The CDR3 bases are TGTGCCAGCAGTTACTCTTTCCAGGGGACAGCCGGGGAGCTGTTTTTT. Its protein is CASSYSFQGTAGELFF.

The V and J genes are TRBV5-1 and TRBJ2-3, with D possibly being TRBD1 (6 bases). The CDR3 covers 16 residues. Looked up from germline, CDR1 is SGHRS and CDR2 is YFSETQ. Trimming left V 7 bases short and J 2 bases short, with 20 bases between. DNA for the CDR3: TGCGCCAGCCAAAGCAGGGGACCCTCAAACACAGATACGCAGTATTTT. Protein sequence: CASQSRGPSNTDTQYF.

This chain links TRBV5-8 with TRBJ1-2; 9 nucleotides match TRBD1. The trim removed 8 bases at V and 8 bases at J, leaving 16 bases unmatched. Germline CDR1 is SGHTS and CDR2 is YDEGEE. The CDR3 has 15 residues. The CDR3 here is CASVDAYRGQRGYTF. The CDR3 nucleotides read TGTGCCAGTGTCGACGCTTACAGGGGGCAGCGCGGCTACACCTTC.

This chain joins TRBV2 and TRBJ1-4, with D tentatively TRBD1 (5 bases). The V gene lost 3 bases and the J gene lost 8 bases, with 10 bases spanning the gap. Germline loops: CDR1 SNHLY, CDR2 FYNNEI. The CDR3 length is 13 residues. CDR3 in DNA: TGTGCCAGCAGTGACAGGGAGGACGAAAAACTGTTTTTT. This encodes CASSDREDEKLFF.

The V gene is TRBV6-5, the J gene TRBJ2-7, with D hard to call. Germline V lookup: CDR1 MNHEY, CDR2 SVGAGI. This CDR3 has 15 residues. V lost 0 bases, J lost 0 bases, and 9 bases lay in between. Here the CDR3 reads CASSYSESSSYEQYF. The CDR3 DNA reads as TGTGCCAGCAGTTACTCGGAGAGTAGCTCCTACGAGCAGTACTTC.

This clone was seen a handful of times. V is TRBV7-2 and J is TRBJ2-3; D gene unclear. CDR1 and CDR2 (germline): SGHTA, FQGNSA. V was clipped by 5 bases and J by 0 bases, with 15 bases between them. The CDR3 totals 16 residues. The CDR3 coding sequence is TGTGCCAGCAGCCCTCGATCCCTCTATAGCACAGATACGCAGTATTTT. This sequence encodes CASSPRSLYSTDTQYF.

The genes are TRBV5-6 and TRBJ2-2; weak D call: TRBD1 (6 bases). Trimming took 2 bases from V and 1 from J, leaving 15 bases between them. CDR1 and CDR2 (germline): SGHDT, YYEEEE. The CDR3 loop spans 17 amino acids. The CDR3: CASSLRRGGWNTGELFF. DNA for the CDR3: TGTGCCAGCAGCTTAAGGAGAGGGGGATGGAACACCGGGGAGCTGTTTTTT. Full variable domain (remainder filled in from reference TRBV5-6 and TRBJ2-2): DAGVTQSPTHLIKTRGQQVTLRCSPKSGHDTVSWYQQALGQGPQFIFQYYEEEERQRGNFPDRFSGHQFPNYSSELNVNALLLGDSALYLCASSLRRGGWNTGELFFGEGSRLTVL.

This clone was seen once. The J gene is TRBJ2-2, the V gene TRBV5-4; 8 nucleotides match TRBD1. Germline trimming cut 3 bases from V and 4 bases from J; bases unmatched to any gene: 8. The CDR3 is 16 residues long. The germline V gene has CDR1 SGHNT and CDR2 YYREEE (reference sequence). The CDR3 sequence: CASSSPRTGTTGELFF. CDR3 sequence (DNA): TGTGCCAGCAGCTCTCCCCGGACAGGGACCACCGGGGAGCTGTTTTTT.

The chain carries TRBV27 and TRBJ2-1; 9 bases are shared with TRBD2. The CDR3 sequence is 16 residues long. V dropped 4 bases and J dropped 3; count of bases not matched to a gene: 7. Germline CDR1 and CDR2: MNHEY and SMNVEV (reference sequence). In nucleotides, the CDR3 is TGTGCCAGCAGTTCCATAGCGGGGGCCTACTACAATGAGCAGTTCTTC. This encodes CASSSIAGAYYNEQFF.

The chain has TRBV12-3 or TRBV12-4 and TRBJ1-4; weak D call: TRBD1 (6 bases). The CDR3 contains 12 residues. The V end lost 6 bases, the J end lost 8 bases, and 10 bases lay between the germline ends. The CDR3 region is CASRGHWEKLFF. The CDR3 DNA reads TGTGCCAGCAGGGGACACTGGGAAAAACTGTTTTTT.

CDR3 amino acids: CAISDRTTSGSRNEQFF. CDR3 bases: TGTGCCATCAGTGACCGTACGACTAGCGGGAGTAGGAATGAGCAGTTCTTC. The rearrangement uses TRBV10-3 and TRBJ2-1; 12 bases match TRBD2. There are 17 residues in the CDR3. The germline V gene encodes CDR1 ENHRY and CDR2 SYGVKD. V trimming: 3 bases; J trimming: 7 bases; junction bases outside the gene matches: 10.

This rearrangement joins TRBV14 to TRBJ2-1; D not certain. Germline V gene lookup returns CDR1 SGHDN and CDR2 FVKESK. The V end lost 5 bases, the J end lost 4 bases, and 9 bases lay between the germline ends. CDR3 length: 13 amino acids. CDR3 residues: CASSLTIYNEQFF. The CDR3 DNA is TGTGCCAGCAGCTTGACAATTTACAATGAGCAGTTCTTC.

The genes are TRBV30 and TRBJ1-1, with D maybe TRBD1 (6 bases). CDR1 is GTSNPN, CDR2 SVGIG, per germline (reference sequence). This CDR3 has 14 residues. Trimming left V 4 bases short and J 1 base short, with 13 bases between. CDR3 protein: CAWKGGPANTEAFF. CDR3 nucleotide sequence: TGTGCCTGGAAGGGGGGGCCGGCGAACACTGAAGCTTTCTTT.

This chain joins TRBV6-2 or TRBV6-3 and TRBJ1-5; 7 bases are a match to TRBD1. The CDR3 length is 14 residues. In germline, CDR1 is MNHEY, CDR2 SVGEGT. Trimming at V came to 6 bases and at J to 3 bases, leaving 5 bases not matched to a gene. The CDR3 region is CASSSGQSNQPQHF. The CDR3 DNA follows: TGTGCCAGCAGCTCGGGACAGTCCAATCAGCCCCAGCATTTT.

The V and J genes are TRBV27 and TRBJ2-6; the match to TRBD1 covers 10 bases. V gave up 8 bases and J gave up 7 bases; unmatched junction bases: 11. Germline CDR1 MNHEY, CDR2 SMNVEV (reference sequence). The CDR3 length is 16 residues. The CDR3 is CASSRDRGFIANVLTF. The CDR3 DNA reads as TGTGCCAGCTCCCGGGACAGGGGTTTTATAGCCAACGTCCTGACTTTC.

The J gene is TRBJ1-2, the V gene TRBV11-2; 11 nucleotides match TRBD1. J was trimmed by 7 bases and V by 0 bases; bases with no gene match: 7. CDR3 length: 16 amino acids. CDR1 SGHAT and CDR2 FQNNGV come from the germline V gene. The CDR3 loop reads CASSLDPRTGGSGYTF. CDR3 nucleotide sequence: TGTGCCAGCAGCTTAGACCCCAGGACAGGGGGCTCTGGCTACACCTTC.

The V gene is TRBV19, the J gene TRBJ2-2; possible D gene TRBD1, 6 bases. The ends were cut back, 6 bases at V and 5 bases at J, with 16 bases in the middle. The germline V gene encodes CDR1 LNHDA and CDR2 SQIVND (reference sequence). The CDR3 sequence is 15 residues long. The CDR3 DNA is TGTGCCAGTAGCGTTCTGAGGACAGTAACCGGGGAGCTGTTTTTT. Its translation is CASSVLRTVTGELFF.

This clone was recorded only once. The same CDR3 is also encoded by other DNA sequences in this sample. The chain links TRBV7-9 to TRBJ1-2; 10 nucleotides match TRBD1. V lost 5 bases to trimming and J lost 4 bases; unmatched junction nucleotides: 7. The CDR3 extends over 15 amino acids. Germline CDR1 SEHNR, CDR2 FQNEAQ (reference sequence). This CDR3 is CASSPDRGQSYGYTF. In DNA, the CDR3 is TGTGCCAGCAGCCCCGACAGGGGGCAGTCCTATGGCTACACCTTC.

V gene TRBV7-2 combines with J gene TRBJ1-5; 7 bases line up with TRBD1. Looked up from germline, CDR1 is SGHTA and CDR2 is FQGNSA. Trimming at V came to 2 bases and at J to 1 base, leaving 2 bases not matched to a gene. CDR3 length: 15 residues. CDR3 in DNA: TGTGCCAGCAGCTTATCAGGGGGGAGCAATCAGCCCCAGCATTTT. Residues: CASSLSGGSNQPQHF.

The chain couples TRBV27 to TRBJ2-1; D may be TRBD2 (7 bases). Looked up from germline, CDR1 is MNHEY and CDR2 is SMNVEV (reference sequence). V lost 10 bases, J lost 8 bases, and 27 bases lay in between. The CDR3 has 16 residues. The CDR3 spells CATSSNGGRAGDEQFF. DNA of the CDR3: TGTGCCACCTCCTCGAACGGGGGGCGGGCAGGCGATGAGCAGTTCTTC.

V gene TRBV5-6 combines with J gene TRBJ1-4; weak D call: TRBD1 (5 bases). The V gene lost 1 base and the J gene lost 3 bases, with 10 bases spanning the gap. The CDR3 spans 15 residues. Per germline, CDR1 SGHDT and CDR2 YYEEEE. The CDR3 reads CASSLTPGANEKLFF. The CDR3 DNA reads as TGTGCCAGCAGCTTGACCCCGGGGGCTAATGAAAAACTGTTTTTT.

As DNA, the CDR3 is TGTGCCACCGCCCTAAAACTCGGGGGGCAGCCCCAGCATTTT. Translating gives CATALKLGGQPQHF. The gene calls are TRBV6-5 and TRBJ1-5, with D perhaps TRBD1 (5 bases). Per germline, CDR1 MNHEY and CDR2 SVGAGI. The V and J ends lost 10 bases and 7 bases respectively, with 20 bases between them. This CDR3 region has 14 residues.

The chain links TRBV11-2 to TRBJ2-5; 10 bases agree with TRBD1. J gave up 9 bases and V 2 bases, and 18 bases lay outside the gene matches. The length of the CDR3 is 18 residues. Germline lookup yields CDR1 SGHAT and CDR2 FQNNGV. CDR3 sequence: CASSLIGWTGQGGIAQYF. In DNA, the CDR3 is TGTGCCAGCAGCTTAATTGGGTGGACAGGACAGGGGGGAATCGCCCAGTACTTC.

The table lists this clone with a few counts. This rearrangement joins TRBV12-3 or TRBV12-4 to TRBJ1-2; TRBD1 matches 7 bases. The CDR3 spans 12 residues. The ends lost 6 bases at V and 8 bases at J; junction bases unmatched: 6. This chain's CDR3 is CASSVTGVGYTF. The CDR3 coding sequence is TGTGCCAGCAGCGTTACAGGGGTCGGCTACACCTTC.

DNA of the CDR3: TGTGCCATCAGCCCGACAGGGTCCTACGAGCAGTACTTC. Amino acid sequence: CAISPTGSYEQYF. This rearrangement joins TRBV10-3 to TRBJ2-7, with 7 bases that match TRBD1. V was pared by 6 bases and J by 1 base, with 3 bases of the junction left unmatched. This CDR3 has 13 amino acids. CDR1 is ENHRY and CDR2 is SYGVKD in the germline V gene.